Listed here are 30 T cell receptor beta chains from one sample, sequenced in a study of shared clonotypes between healthy human individuals. The method was immunoSEQ multiplex PCR; TCRdb's version includes in-frame clones alone and lacks a portion of them. This sample carries some 2,500,000 clones, 93% of them seen once, and the ten largest clones take around 0.4%. Sequenced material: naive CD4+ T cells from PBMCs. Stated subset: CD45RA+ positively selected. The receptor source for this set is a man younger than 30 in good health. Some clones in this sample may be carry-over from other donors' samples.

The chain uses TRBV19 and TRBJ2-1; 7 bases are a match to TRBD2. The length of the CDR3 is 18 residues. In germline, CDR1 is LNHDA, CDR2 SQIVND (reference sequence). Trimming removed 7 bases from V and 5 bases from J; junction bases left unmatched: 20. The CDR3, as DNA: TGTGCCAGTACTCATTATGCGGCGGGAGAAAGGGGCCACAATGAGCAGTTCTTC. As protein: CASTHYAAGERGHNEQFF. Full variable domain (remainder filled in from reference TRBV19 and TRBJ2-1): DGGITQSPKYLFRKEGQNVTLSCEQNLNHDAMYWYRQDPGQGLRLIYYSQIVNDFQKGDIAEGYSVSREKKESFPLTVTSAQKNPTAFYLCASTHYAAGERGHNEQFFGPGTRLTVL.

The chain employs TRBV30 and TRBJ1-2; D unclear. Germline V gene data show CDR1 as GTSNPN and CDR2 as SVGIG (reference sequence). This CDR3 has 15 residues. The V gene lost 5 bases and the J gene lost 0 bases, with 16 bases spanning the gap. The CDR3 DNA is TGTGCCTGGGACTACGGCGCGCTTCCTAACTATGGCTACACCTTC. Translation: CAWDYGALPNYGYTF.

The J gene is TRBJ2-1, the V gene TRBV7-2, with 10 bases lining up with TRBD1. Germline CDR1 reads SGHTA; CDR2 reads FQGNSA. This CDR3 is 15 amino acids long. V trimming: 3 bases; J trimming: 4 bases; junction bases outside the gene matches: 3. The CDR3 here is CASSFGTGVYNEQFF. The CDR3 coding sequence is TGTGCCAGCAGCTTCGGGACAGGGGTATACAATGAGCAGTTCTTC.

The chain employs TRBV5-1 and TRBJ2-7; D might be TRBD2 (5 bases). V shed 2 bases and J shed 6 bases, with 12 bases lying between them. The germline V gene has CDR1 SGHRS and CDR2 YFSETQ. This CDR3 is built from 13 residues. The DNA of the CDR3 is TGCGCCAGCAGCTTCGAGGGCCTCTCCGAGCAGTACTTC. Encoded protein: CASSFEGLSEQYF.

V and J are TRBV28 and TRBJ1-2; D gene unclear. The CDR3 loop spans 12 amino acids. V was shortened by 5 bases and J by 4 bases, with 8 bases between the two germline ends. CDR1 MDHEN and CDR2 SYDVKM come from the germline V gene. DNA of the CDR3: TGTGCCAGCAGTCAACTGGGCTATGGCTACACCTTC. This translates into CASSQLGYGYTF.

V usage is TRBV15 and J usage is TRBJ2-3; 7 positions match TRBD2. Germline V gives CDR1 LNHNV, CDR2 YYDKDF (reference sequence). Losses at the gene ends were 5 bases for V and 0 bases for J; bases not matched to a gene: 5. The CDR3 consists of 15 residues. DNA of the CDR3: TGTGCCACCAGCCCAAGGGACTACAGCACAGATACGCAGTATTTT. It specifies CATSPRDYSTDTQYF. Using reference TRBV15 and TRBJ2-3 for the parts outside the CDR3, the full variable domain is DAMVIQNPRYQVTQFGKPVTLSCSQTLNHNVMYWYQQKSSQAPKLLFHYYDKDFNNEADTPDNFQSRRPNTSFCFLDIRSPGLGDTAMYLCATSPRDYSTDTQYFGPGTRLTVL.

The J gene is TRBJ1-1, the V gene TRBV5-1; 7 bases are a match to TRBD1. CDR3 length: 14 amino acids. J was trimmed by 0 bases and V by 5 bases; bases with no gene match: 4. Germline V CDR1 and CDR2: SGHRS, YFSETQ. The CDR3 DNA sequence: TGCGCCAGCAGATTCCAGGGGGTGAACACTGAAGCTTTCTTT. The encoded protein is CASRFQGVNTEAFF.

This chain joins TRBV5-1 and TRBJ1-2; 8 bases agree with TRBD1. The length of the CDR3 is 12 residues. With 3 bases clipped from V and 9 bases from J, the junction kept 4 bases outside the gene matches. From germline, CDR1 is SGHRS and CDR2 YFSETQ. The CDR3 bases are TGCGCCAGCAGCTGGGACAGGAGGAGCTACACCTTC. Residues: CASSWDRRSYTF.

This chain uses TRBV5-1 with TRBJ2-3; 12 bases are a match to TRBD1. CDR3 length: 16 amino acids. V dropped 3 bases and J dropped 5; count of bases not matched to a gene: 7. Germline V gives CDR1 SGHRS, CDR2 YFSETQ. The CDR3 sequence is CASSSGQGAQLDTQYF. The CDR3 DNA sequence: TGCGCCAGCAGCTCGGGACAGGGGGCGCAACTAGATACGCAGTATTTT.

The chain uses TRBV19 and TRBJ1-2, with D possibly matching TRBD1 (5 bases). Trimming stripped 0 bases from V and 7 bases from J, with 12 bases between. This CDR3 region has 14 residues. The germline gives CDR1 LNHDA, CDR2 SQIVND (reference sequence). The CDR3 reads CASSIDRGMSGYTF. The CDR3 DNA reads as TGTGCCAGTAGTATAGATCGGGGGATGAGTGGCTACACCTTC.

This chain joins TRBV2 and TRBJ2-2; D unresolved. This CDR3 comprises 11 residues. Trimming took off 6 bases at V and 6 bases at J, with 5 bases between the two ends. Germline CDR1 and CDR2: SNHLY and FYNNEI. The CDR3 region is CASRTSGELFF. For the CDR3, the DNA is TGTGCCAGCAGAACTTCCGGGGAGCTGTTTTTT.

The J gene is TRBJ2-1, the V gene TRBV7-6; perhaps TRBD2 as D (6 bases). CDR1 SGHVS and CDR2 FNYEAQ come from the germline V gene. V was trimmed by 6 bases and J by 4 bases, leaving 19 bases between them. CDR3 length: 16 residues. The CDR3 DNA follows: TGTGCCAGCAGTTTTAGGTTGGTAGCGGAGTACAATGAGCAGTTCTTC. Protein: CASSFRLVAEYNEQFF. Full variable domain (remainder filled in from reference TRBV7-6 and TRBJ2-1): GAGVSQSPRYKVTKRGQDVALRCDPISGHVSLYWYRQALGQGPEFLTYFNYEAQQDKSGLPNDRFSAERPEGSISTLTIQRTEQRDSAMYRCASSFRLVAEYNEQFFGPGTRLTVL.

The V call is TRBV18, the J call TRBJ1-4; no definite D call. The V end was cut by 6 bases, the J end by 0 bases, with 14 bases between. CDR3 length: 16 residues. In germline, CDR1 is KGHSH, CDR2 LQKENI. CDR3 sequence (DNA): TGTGCCAGCTCCCCAACACCTTCTGCAACTAATGAAAAACTGTTTTTT. Translation gives CASSPTPSATNEKLFF.

The V gene is TRBV25-1, the J gene TRBJ1-1; maybe TRBD1 (5 bases). There are 14 residues in the CDR3. The germline CDR1 and CDR2 sequences are MGHDK and SYGVNS. Trimming stripped 3 bases from V and 1 base from J, with 9 bases between. In nucleotides, the CDR3 is TGTGCCAGCAGTGAGGGAGACAGGAACACTGAAGCTTTCTTT. The encoded protein is CASSEGDRNTEAFF.

J is TRBJ1-1 and V is TRBV4-1; 9 bases line up with TRBD1. The length of the CDR3 is 15 residues. V lost 6 bases, J lost 1 base, and 6 bases stayed unmatched. Germline loops: CDR1 MGHRA, CDR2 YSYEKL. The CDR3 DNA is TGCGCCAGCAGTCACAACAGGGGGCCGAACACTGAAGCTTTCTTT. As protein: CASSHNRGPNTEAFF.

In this sample, this clone turned up once. This sample also contains other DNA sequences that code for the same CDR3. The chain uses TRBV5-4 and TRBJ1-2, with 8 bases lining up with TRBD1. This CDR3 comprises 14 residues. Germline V gene sequence: CDR1 SGHNT, CDR2 YYREEE (reference sequence). J was trimmed by 6 bases and V by 4 bases; bases with no gene match: 8. The CDR3 here is CASSTGQGMDGYTF. The CDR3 DNA is TGTGCCAGCAGCACCGGACAGGGTATGGATGGCTACACCTTC.

This chain links TRBV20-1 with TRBJ2-5; D is unclear. CDR3 size: 10 residues. The V end was cut by 3 bases, the J end by 9 bases, with 8 bases between. Germline V gene lookup returns CDR1 DFQATT and CDR2 SNEGSKA (reference sequence). In DNA form, the CDR3 reads TGCAGTGCTAGCACGACGTCCCAGTACTTC. It is translated as CSASTTSQYF.

This chain uses TRBV19 with TRBJ2-2; 11 positions agree with TRBD2. Trimming took 4 bases from V and 1 from J; bases not matched to a gene: 2. The CDR3 runs 16 residues. Germline CDR1 and CDR2: LNHDA and SQIVND (reference sequence). The CDR3 DNA is TGTGCCAGTAGTACCGGGACTAGCGGGAACACCGGGGAGCTGTTTTTT. This encodes CASSTGTSGNTGELFF.

The CDR3 loop is CASARGTNQPQHF. The CDR3 region has the DNA TGTGCCAGCGCCAGGGGCACGAATCAGCCCCAGCATTTT. This chain joins TRBV28 and TRBJ1-5; D may be TRBD1 (6 bases). From germline, CDR1 is MDHEN and CDR2 SYDVKM. The V end was cut by 8 bases, the J end by 4 bases, with 12 bases between. This CDR3 spans 13 amino acids.

This chain uses TRBV6-5 with TRBJ1-1, with D perhaps TRBD1 (6 bases). The CDR3 is made up of 14 amino acids. V lost 3 bases and J lost 4, with 12 bases in between. Looked up from germline, CDR1 is MNHEY and CDR2 is SVGAGI. CDR3 nucleotides: TGTGCCAGCAGTTATGAGGGGGGAGGCACTGAAGCTTTCTTT. Protein product: CASSYEGGGTEAFF.

The chain combines TRBV18 with TRBJ2-7; the D is unclear. The ends were cut back, 3 bases at V and 4 bases at J, with 10 bases in the middle. This CDR3 is built from 13 residues. Germline CDR1 reads KGHSH; CDR2 reads LQKENI. The CDR3 DNA reads TGTGCCAGCTCACCTTACCTTGGGTACGAGCAGTACTTC. Residues: CASSPYLGYEQYF.

Only one count was recorded for this clone. J is TRBJ2-1 and V is TRBV27; D ambiguous. CDR3 length: 11 amino acids. CDR1 and CDR2 (germline): MNHEY, SMNVEV (reference sequence). V lost 5 bases and J 7 bases, leaving 6 bases between the germline ends. In DNA, the CDR3 is TGTGCCAGCAGTCCTAGGAATGAGCAGTTCTTC. It yields the protein CASSPRNEQFF.

This chain joins TRBV1 and TRBJ2-1; the table names TRBD2, a call not compared with the DNA. TRBV1 is listed as a pseudogene. CDR3 length: 17 residues. CDR3 sequence (DNA): TGCACCAGCAGCGCGCGGATGACTAGCGGGAGATACAATGAGCAGTTCTTC. Amino acid sequence: CTSSARMTSGRYNEQFF.

The chain links TRBV6-1 to TRBJ2-3; D could derive from TRBD1 or TRBD2 (6 bases each). The V gene's germline CDR1 is MNHNS and CDR2 SASEGT. Trimming pared 6 bases from V and 4 bases from J, leaving 17 bases between. This CDR3 comprises 15 residues. The CDR3 nucleotides are TGTGCCAGCAGCCGTGGGGGGCAAGGGGCAGATACGCAGTATTTT. It translates to CASSRGGQGADTQYF.

This clone has just one count. The chain links TRBV6-1 to TRBJ1-4; D possibly corresponds to TRBD1 (6 bases). V lost 3 bases and J 0 bases, leaving 14 bases between the germline ends. The V gene's germline CDR1 is MNHNS and CDR2 SASEGT. The CDR3 covers 17 residues. The DNA of the CDR3 is TGTGCCAGCAGTGACGGGGGGGCACTCGCAACTAATGAAAAACTGTTTTTT. It encodes CASSDGGALATNEKLFF.

The chain is built from TRBV25-1 and TRBJ2-3; tentatively, D is TRBD2 (6 bases). The CDR3 is made up of 14 amino acids. V lost 7 bases and J lost 4, with 15 bases in between. The germline V gene encodes CDR1 MGHDK and CDR2 SYGVNS. The CDR3 DNA follows: TGTGCCAGCACTGATACGACTAGATCAGATACGCAGTATTTT. Translating gives CASTDTTRSDTQYF.

The gene calls are TRBV4-3 and TRBJ1-5, with D tentatively TRBD1 (5 bases). Between the trimmed V and J ends, which lost 1 base and 3 bases, there was a span of 10 bases. Germline V CDR1 and CDR2: LGHNA, YSLEER. This CDR3 has 15 amino acids. The CDR3 region is CASSQGDGFNQPQHF. In nucleotides, the CDR3 is TGCGCCAGCAGCCAAGGGGACGGATTCAATCAGCCCCAGCATTTT.

J is TRBJ2-7 and V is TRBV7-9; the match to TRBD2 covers 7 bases. Per the germline V gene, CDR1 is SEHNR and CDR2 is FQNEAQ (reference sequence). Trimming cost V 3 bases and J 2 bases; bases outside gene matches: 4. The CDR3 loop spans 14 amino acids. The CDR3: CASSLGGSAYEQYF. The CDR3 DNA sequence: TGTGCCAGCAGCTTGGGCGGGAGTGCCTACGAGCAGTACTTC.

The chain carries TRBV7-9 and TRBJ1-1; a possible D gene is TRBD1 (5 bases). The V end lost 5 bases, the J end lost 7 bases, and 11 bases lay between the germline ends. Germline loops: CDR1 SEHNR, CDR2 FQNEAQ (reference sequence). The CDR3 totals 12 residues. CDR3 loop: CASSLGPDEAFF. CDR3 nucleotide sequence: TGTGCCAGCAGCCTGGGGCCCGATGAAGCTTTCTTT.

The chain is built from TRBV9 and TRBJ2-1; 11 bases agree with TRBD2. The CDR3 has 16 residues. Germline V gives CDR1 SGDLS, CDR2 YYNGEE. Unmatched junction bases numbered 7, after V lost 4 bases and J lost 4 bases. CDR3 residues: CASSPPGTSGYNEQFF. CDR3 bases: TGTGCCAGCAGCCCCCCCGGGACTAGCGGTTACAATGAGCAGTTCTTC. The full variable domain, in which reference TRBV9 and TRBJ2-1 provide the parts outside the CDR3, is DSGVTQTPKHLITATGQRVTLRCSPRSGDLSVYWYQQSLDQGLQFLIQYYNGEERAKGNILERFSAQQFPDLHSELNLSSLELGDSALYFCASSPPGTSGYNEQFFGPGTRLTVL.